This TCR beta chain was retrieved from a study of CD8+CD57+ T cells in acquired aplastic anemia. Study in general: When averaged, DNA from sorted CD4+ and CD8+ cells came to approximately 3.2 ug.

Genomic DNA provided the template from which TCR beta VDJ and CDR3 profiles were obtained. TCRdb redid the calling of the reads with MiXCR, one entry per CDR3 protein. The sample has about 130,000 distinct CDR3 sequences; roughly 50% are singletons. V lost 5 bases, J lost 4 bases, and 11 bases lay in between. The CDR3 is 14 residues long. CDR1 and CDR2 (germline): KGHDR, SFDVKD. Comments on this clonotype: The antigen is not known.

Study outcomes and limitations: CD8+ Simpson's diversity showed no significant patient-control difference. Almost 30 sequences, all CD8+ CDR3, were shared between patients and controls.

The chain recombines TRBV24-1 with TRBJ1-5, with D perhaps TRBD1 (5 bases). This receptor was taken from a human donor in good health, serving as a control. Input material: sorted CD4+, CD8+, or CD8+CD57+ T cells (not recorded which) from PBMCs. The CDR3 region has the DNA TGTGCCACCAGTGCAGGGAAGCGGAATCAGCCCCAGCATTTT. Protein sequence: CATSAGKRNQPQHF.